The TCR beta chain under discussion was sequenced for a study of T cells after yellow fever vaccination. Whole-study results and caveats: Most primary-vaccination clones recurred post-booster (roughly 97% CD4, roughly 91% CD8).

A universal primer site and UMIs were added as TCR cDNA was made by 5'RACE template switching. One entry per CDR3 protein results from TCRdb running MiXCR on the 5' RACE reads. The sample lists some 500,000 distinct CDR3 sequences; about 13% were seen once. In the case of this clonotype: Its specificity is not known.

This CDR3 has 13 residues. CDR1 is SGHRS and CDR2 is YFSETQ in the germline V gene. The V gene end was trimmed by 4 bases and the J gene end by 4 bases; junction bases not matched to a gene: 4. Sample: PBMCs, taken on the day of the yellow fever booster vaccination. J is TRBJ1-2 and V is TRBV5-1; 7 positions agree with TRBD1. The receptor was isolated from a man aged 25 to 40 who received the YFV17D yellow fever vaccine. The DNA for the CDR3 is TGCGCCAGCAGCAATGACAGGGTCTATGGCTACACCTTC. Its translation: CASSNDRVYGYTF.